This TCR beta chain was identified in a study of blood T cell repertoires in COVID-19 (TCRdb year 2020). As for the study more broadly: Samples from collaborators originated in the United States, Italy and Spain and spanned both the acute and convalescent phases of COVID-19. Where HLA class I and class II types were available, the types were taken from metadata supplied by the sample provider, not from assay-based typing. The sample metadata nearly always contained a de-identified subject ID, COVID-19 status, age in years and sex. Samples came from the ongoing ImmuneRACE study (first 160 participants) plus 1,254 subjects from 6 global collaborators. The material from the prospective study consisted of cDNA or gDNA derived from T cells, B-cell-depleted T cells, or PBMCs. The dataset comprised deeply sampled blood TCRbeta repertoires from subjects exposed to, actively infected with, or recovered from COVID-19. The repertoires were released in a freely available public database meant as a resource for research on the immune response to SARS-CoV-2.

Results the study describes overall, beyond this receptor: The amount of clinical and demographic metadata varied by source and participant and was provided uncurated.

For this chain, trimming is 4 bases at the V end and 3 bases at the J end, and the number of junction bases without a gene match is 10. Taken from the germline V gene (reference sequence), the CDR1 and CDR2 loops are LGHDT and YNNKEL. The CDR3, cysteine through phenylalanine, is 18 amino acids long. CDR3 DNA is the only sequence kept; it has 54 bases, read in frame from the first base. TCRbeta CDR3 regions were amplified from genomic DNA by means of the immunoSEQ Assay, a bias-controlled multiplex PCR. The original pipeline was this. The number of nucleated cells in each sample was estimated from the amplification of reference gene primers within the assay. To quantify the absolute abundance of each unique TCRbeta CDR3 rearrangement, sequence reads were collapsed and filtered. For each sample, productive Simpson clonality was calculated as the square root of Simpson's diversity index over productive rearrangements. Imported from immuneACCESS, the table was reduced by TCRdb to in-frame sequences with V and J called. These copies leave out some clones; in studies compared against another copy, an unresolved V gene accounts for under half, and the cause of the remainder is not known. That table is the source of V, J and clone size, and D and trimming were worked out from the DNA. This sample lists 150,000 to 180,000 clones; over 75% were detected once. In total, the top ten clones hold 0.6% to 0.65% of the sample.

In Seattle, one collaborating source enrolled patients while the infection was active and tracked those patients longitudinally over the course of disease. Whole blood was collected in K2EDTA tubes by collaborating institutions according to the institutions' own protocols. For TCRbeta analysis, collaborators shipped samples as frozen whole blood, isolated PBMCs, or DNA extracted from either of those sample types. This clone was seen a few times. Its antigen remains unidentified. Base qualities are missing; no much larger clone stands one base away. The sample comprised peripheral blood. The V and J segments used are TRBV3-1 (or the pseudogene TRBV3-2) and TRBJ1-6; 9 central bases correspond to TRBD1. This TCR was recovered from a man between 60 and 70 years old with COVID-19, enrolled during active disease. The nucleotide sequence is given as TGTGCCAGCAGCCTGACCGGGACAGGGAACTACTATAATTCACCCCTCCACTTT. Its coded protein is CASSLTGTGNYYNSPLHF.